A single sample is the source of the 21 T cell receptor beta chains below, sequenced in a study of shared clonotypes between healthy human individuals. Profiling relied on immunoSEQ multiplex PCR, and the TCRdb table lists in-frame clones only, not all of them. The profile shows 1,500,000 or so clones, roughly 96% of them singletons. The sequenced sample consisted of naive CD4+ T cells sorted from blood. Subset specified: CD45RA+ positively selected. The receptors here all came from a man aged 25-45 years in good health.

The rearrangement links TRBV5-8 to TRBJ2-7, with D perhaps TRBD1 (5 bases). The CDR3 runs 11 residues. Trimming removed 5 bases at V and 4 bases at J, with 7 bases between. Per germline, CDR1 SGHTS and CDR2 YDEGEE. In nucleotides, the CDR3 is TGTGCCAGCAGTAGGACATACGAGCAGTACTTC. Its translation is CASSRTYEQYF.

The chain joins TRBV4-3 to TRBJ2-2, with 9 bases that match TRBD2. Trimming at V came to 2 bases and at J to 6 bases, leaving 7 bases not matched to a gene. Germline CDR1 reads LGHNA; CDR2 reads YSLEER. The CDR3 runs 16 residues. The CDR3 bases are TGCGCCAGCAGCCAATTCGGAGCGGGAGGAGCCGGGGAGCTGTTTTTT. This translates into CASSQFGAGGAGELFF.

The CDR3 reads CASSQTVDQPQHF. DNA for the CDR3: TGTGCCAGCAGCCAGACGGTTGATCAGCCCCAGCATTTT. The rearrangement links TRBV2 to TRBJ1-5; no firm D call. The CDR3 contains 13 residues. Germline V gene sequence: CDR1 SNHLY, CDR2 FYNNEI. V was clipped by 6 bases and J by 5 bases, with 11 bases between them.

The chain uses TRBV2 and TRBJ2-5; D gene uncertain. This CDR3 has 14 residues. Trimming removed 3 bases at V and 5 bases at J, with 13 bases between. The germline gives CDR1 SNHLY, CDR2 FYNNEI. The CDR3 protein is CASSDVSPTETQYF. The CDR3, as DNA: TGTGCCAGCAGTGATGTTAGCCCCACGGAGACCCAGTACTTC.

A remark on this clone: Other DNA sequences in the same sample also yield this CDR3. The chain is built from TRBV28 and TRBJ2-1, with 11 bases identical to TRBD2. With V trimmed by 7 bases and J by 3 bases, 5 bases remained unmatched. The CDR3 has 15 amino acids. Germline V lookup: CDR1 MDHEN, CDR2 SYDVKM. The CDR3 sequence: CASNLLAGDYNEQFF. DNA of the CDR3: TGTGCCAGCAACCTACTAGCGGGAGACTACAATGAGCAGTTCTTC.

The V call is TRBV19, the J call TRBJ2-2, with unresolved D. Deletions cut 4 bases from V and 1 base from J, with 13 bases between. The CDR3 runs 16 residues. Germline CDR1 reads LNHDA; CDR2 reads SQIVND (reference sequence). The CDR3 DNA reads TGTGCCAGTAGTACGCACAGAATAAGGAACACCGGGGAGCTGTTTTTT. Translating gives CASSTHRIRNTGELFF.

V usage is TRBV5-4 and J usage is TRBJ1-1; 7 bases align to TRBD1. The CDR3 runs to 15 residues. Germline V gene data show CDR1 as SGHNT and CDR2 as YYREEE (reference sequence). V lost 4 bases and J lost 2; bases outside the gene matches: 8. The CDR3 is CASSTGTEVNTEAFF. The CDR3 DNA sequence: TGTGCCAGCAGCACCGGGACAGAAGTTAACACTGAAGCTTTCTTT.

Here the CDR3 DNA reads TGTGCCAGCAGCTCCAGACGGGACTCTTACACCGGGGAGCTGTTTTTT. Translating gives CASSSRRDSYTGELFF. This chain links TRBV7-8 with TRBJ2-2; weak D call: TRBD2 (6 bases). In germline, CDR1 is SGHVS, CDR2 FQNEAQ. V was shortened by 4 bases and J by 3 bases, with 15 bases between the two germline ends. This CDR3 has 16 amino acids. The entire variable domain, with the rest obtained from reference TRBV7-8 and TRBJ2-2, is as follows: GAGVSQSPRYKVAKRGQDVALRCDPISGHVSLFWYQQALGQGPEFLTYFQNEAQLDKSGLPSDRFFAERPEGSVSTLKIQRTQQEDSAVYLCASSSRRDSYTGELFFGEGSRLTVL.

This chain uses TRBV9 with TRBJ2-2; D tentatively reads TRBD1 or TRBD2 (5 bases each). The germline V and J ends were trimmed by 2 bases and 1 base, with 15 bases remaining between them. Per the germline V gene, CDR1 is SGDLS and CDR2 is YYNGEE. This CDR3 is built from 17 residues. The CDR3 nucleotides read TGTGCCAGCAGCGTCCGTTTGTGGGGACGGAACACCGGGGAGCTGTTTTTT. Encoded protein: CASSVRLWGRNTGELFF.

As DNA, the CDR3 is TGTGCCAGCAGTGAATCTACCTCCCCCGGGGAGCTGTTTTTT. Protein product: CASSESTSPGELFF. V and J are TRBV6-4 and TRBJ2-2; D gene unclear. CDR1 is MRHNA and CDR2 is SNTAGT in the germline V gene. This CDR3 is built from 14 residues. The germline V and J ends were trimmed by 3 bases and 6 bases, with 11 bases remaining between them.

This chain uses TRBV2 with TRBJ2-7; D is possibly TRBD1 (5 bases). Trimming removed 7 bases at V and 0 bases at J, with 7 bases between. Germline CDR1 SNHLY, CDR2 FYNNEI. The CDR3 consists of 12 residues. CDR3: CASNRLSYEQYF. In nucleotides, the CDR3 is TGTGCCAGCAACAGGCTCTCCTACGAGCAGTACTTC. The whole variable domain, remainder taken from reference TRBV2 and TRBJ2-7, is EPEVTQTPSHQVTQMGQEVILRCVPISNHLYFYWYRQILGQKVEFLVSFYNNEISEKSEIFDDQFSVERPDGSNFTLKIRSTKLEDSAMYFCASNRLSYEQYFGPGTRLTVT.

This chain uses TRBV5-8 with TRBJ2-1; 11 positions match TRBD2. Germline loops: CDR1 SGHTS, CDR2 YDEGEE. The CDR3 has 15 amino acids. V gave up 3 bases and J gave up 4 bases; unmatched junction bases: 3. CDR3 DNA: TGTGCCAGCAGCTGGGGGACTAGCGGATACAATGAGCAGTTCTTC. Residues: CASSWGTSGYNEQFF.

CDR3 sequence reads: CSVRRGIASVNEQFF. The DNA for the CDR3 is TGCAGCGTCCGCCGTGGGATTGCGTCGGTTAATGAGCAGTTCTTC. The chain links TRBV29-1 to TRBJ2-1; D gene ambiguous. The CDR3 runs 15 residues. V gave up 6 bases and J gave up 7 bases, with 22 bases separating them. CDR1 and CDR2 (germline): SQVTM, ANQGSEA.

The J gene is TRBJ2-3, the V gene TRBV19; 7 bases agree with TRBD1. The CDR3 consists of 14 residues. J was trimmed by 4 bases and V by 6 bases; bases with no gene match: 7. Germline V CDR1 and CDR2: LNHDA, SQIVND (reference sequence). The CDR3 loop reads CASSRLTGPDTQYF. In DNA, the CDR3 is TGTGCCAGTAGCCGACTGACAGGGCCAGATACGCAGTATTTT.

The J gene is TRBJ1-1, the V gene TRBV9; D call uncertain. The V gene's germline CDR1 is SGDLS and CDR2 YYNGEE. CDR3 length: 12 amino acids. V lost 0 bases to trimming and J lost 11 bases, with 11 bases between them. CDR3: CASSVEGRRAFF. In DNA form, the CDR3 reads TGTGCCAGCAGCGTAGAAGGCCGGAGGGCTTTCTTT.

The J gene is TRBJ2-1, the V gene TRBV5-4; tentatively, D is TRBD2 (5 bases). Per germline, CDR1 SGHNT and CDR2 YYREEE (reference sequence). The V gene lost 4 bases and the J gene lost 3 bases, with 14 bases spanning the gap. The CDR3 is 15 residues long. The CDR3 reads CASSIQAGIYNEQFF. The CDR3 nucleotides read TGTGCCAGCAGCATCCAGGCGGGTATCTACAATGAGCAGTTCTTC.

This sequence joins TRBV7-2 and TRBJ2-4, with 8 bases matching TRBD2. The germline V gene has CDR1 SGHTA and CDR2 FQGNSA. V shed 6 bases, J shed 8 bases, and the junction held 9 bases outside the gene matches. The CDR3 sequence is 14 residues long. The CDR3: CASRLSGSGHIQYF. As DNA, the CDR3 is TGTGCCAGCAGACTAAGCGGGAGCGGGCACATTCAGTACTTC.

J is TRBJ2-3 and V is TRBV4-1; 11 nucleotides align to TRBD2. CDR3 length equals 18 residues. Germline CDR1 is MGHRA and CDR2 is YSYEKL. J was trimmed by 7 bases and V by 4 bases; bases with no gene match: 16. CDR3: CASSPTSGSWAGTNTQYF. The CDR3 DNA follows: TGCGCCAGCAGCCCCACTAGCGGGAGCTGGGCCGGGACGAATACGCAGTATTTT.

The chain links TRBV2 to TRBJ2-1; a weak D match, TRBD2 (6 bases). V lost 5 bases and J 3 bases, leaving 20 bases between the germline ends. The CDR3 length is 17 residues. Per germline, CDR1 SNHLY and CDR2 FYNNEI. The CDR3, as DNA: TGTGCCAGCAGTAGGACTGGAGGGATGTGGGGCTACAATGAGCAGTTCTTC. It codes for CASSRTGGMWGYNEQFF.

V usage is TRBV5-5 and J usage is TRBJ1-2; the D gene is possibly TRBD1 (5 bases). CDR3 length: 13 amino acids. The germline V gene has CDR1 SGHKS and CDR2 YYEKEE (reference sequence). Trimming shortened V by 2 bases and J by 4 bases, and 9 bases separated the two germline ends. DNA of the CDR3: TGTGCCAGCAGCTTAGACAGAGTCTATGGCTACACCTTC. Translating gives CASSLDRVYGYTF.

The chain has TRBV15 and TRBJ1-5; D perhaps matches TRBD1 (5 bases). Trimming cost V 1 base and J 5 bases, with 18 bases left between them. Germline loops: CDR1 LNHNV, CDR2 YYDKDF (reference sequence). The CDR3 loop spans 17 amino acids. Here the CDR3 reads CATSRALETTGDQPQHF. The DNA of the CDR3 is TGTGCCACCAGCAGAGCCTTGGAGACGACGGGGGATCAGCCCCAGCATTTT.